What follows is one T cell receptor (beta chain) and its context. Its antigen is undetermined. In terms of origin and age, donors were healthy Caucasian individuals from Russia aged about 6 to 95. Through a sample-barcoded 5' primer and a J-beta primer mix, a second PCR was run for about 7 to 12 cycles. Each CDR3 protein gets one entry after TCRdb re-called the 5' RACE reads with MiXCR. The data hold hundreds of thousands of distinct CDR3 sequences, with roughly 49% observed a single time. CDR3 length: 14 amino acids. Germline CDR1 is MDHEN and CDR2 is SYDVKM. Trimming cost V 1 base and J 10 bases, with 14 bases left between them. This sample stems from a study of blood T cells in healthy people across ages. Regarding the study as a whole: As age increased, TCR beta diversity per million T cells fell in a roughly linear fashion.

The chain joins TRBV28 to TRBJ2-1; no definite D call. The source of this sequence is a woman aged 60-75 years in good health. Sample: blood. This CDR3 is CASSLSTPLGEQFF. The CDR3 coding sequence is TGTGCCAGCAGTTTATCAACACCTCTAGGGGAGCAGTTCTTC.